What follows are 8 T cell receptor beta chains derived from one specimen sequenced in a study of CD8+CD57+ T cells in acquired aplastic anemia. The TCR beta profiling, which covered VDJ combination and CDR3 sequence, was carried out using genomic DNA as the template. One entry per CDR3 protein results from TCRdb running MiXCR on the reads. This sample has 200,000 to 250,000 distinct CDR3 sequences, with around 32% found just once. The sequencing input was sorted CD4+, CD8+, or CD8+CD57+ T cells (not recorded which) from PBMCs. Receptors were obtained from a human donor in good health, serving as a control.

V and J are TRBV2 and TRBJ1-4; D not certain. CDR1 and CDR2 (germline): SNHLY, FYNNEI. The CDR3 contains 12 residues. V lost 11 bases to trimming and J lost 4 bases, with 11 bases between them. CDR3 nucleotide sequence: TGTGCCGGGGAGGACGGTAATGAAAAACTGTTTTTT. Protein: CAGEDGNEKLFF.

This clonotype was counted ten times or more. The chain couples TRBV29-1 to TRBJ2-3; 7 bases align to TRBD2. V lost 4 bases, J lost 5 bases, and 9 bases stayed unmatched. Looked up from germline, CDR1 is SQVTM and CDR2 is ANQGSEA. This CDR3 is 14 amino acids long. CDR3 residues: CSVGLAGRVDTQYF. For the CDR3, the DNA is TGCAGCGTTGGGTTAGCGGGCAGGGTAGATACGCAGTATTTT.

This chain connects TRBV11-2 to TRBJ2-1, with 7 bases aligning to TRBD2. The CDR3 loop spans 15 amino acids. CDR1 and CDR2 from the germline V gene are SGHAT and FQNNGV. After removal of 3 bases from V and 3 bases from J, the junction contained 5 bases not matched to a gene. The CDR3 loop reads CASSFGGVGYNEQFF. DNA of the CDR3: TGTGCCAGCAGCTTTGGGGGGGTTGGCTACAATGAGCAGTTCTTC.

This clonotype was seen a few times. V and J are TRBV15 and TRBJ2-3, with D perhaps matching TRBD2 (5 bases). CDR3 length: 16 residues. From germline, CDR1 is LNHNV and CDR2 YYDKDF (reference sequence). The V gene lost 0 bases and the J gene lost 3 bases, with 13 bases spanning the gap. CDR3 nucleotides: TGTGCCACCAGCAGAGATCGGCCCGGCGGGACAGATACGCAGTATTTT. Translating gives CATSRDRPGGTDTQYF.

This clonotype has ten or more counts. Here the CDR3 reads CATSQQGTSGNTIYF. For the CDR3, the DNA is TGTGCCACCAGCCAACAGGGGACCTCTGGAAACACCATATATTTT. The rearrangement uses TRBV15 and TRBJ1-3, with 7 bases lining up with TRBD1. The CDR3 covers 15 residues. With 5 bases clipped from V and 0 bases from J, the junction kept 4 bases outside the gene matches. Germline-derived CDR1 and CDR2 are LNHNV and YYDKDF (reference sequence).

This chain connects TRBV20-1 to TRBJ2-1, with 9 nucleotides matching TRBD2. This CDR3 contains 16 residues. Per the germline V gene, CDR1 is DFQATT and CDR2 is SNEGSKA (reference sequence). V shed 3 bases and J 4 bases; nucleotides not matched to a gene: 10. The CDR3, as DNA: TGCAGTGCTAGGCGGAAGGGACTAGCTAGATACAATGAGCAGTTCTTC. The encoded protein is CSARRKGLARYNEQFF.

Worth noting for this clonotype: A clone one base away is much larger, so this may be a read error. The chain has TRBV11-2 and TRBJ2-7, with D tentatively TRBD1 (6 bases). CDR1 and CDR2 (germline): SGHAT, FQNNGV. The V gene lost 7 bases and the J gene lost 4 bases, with 14 bases spanning the gap. This CDR3 comprises 13 residues. CDR3 nucleotides: TGTGCCAGCATAAGACTCGGACAGTACGAGCAGTACTTC. This gives the protein CASIRLGQYEQYF.

Worth noting for this clonotype: A read error may produce the germline difference seen at one junction end. V is TRBV3-1 and J is TRBJ2-7; maybe TRBD2 (5 bases). CDR1 LGHDT and CDR2 YNNKEL come from the germline V gene (reference sequence). This CDR3 spans 11 amino acids. DNA of the CDR3: TGTGCCAGCAGCCAAGCGAGGAGGCATGCCTTC. Translating gives CASSQARRHAF.